A selection of T cell receptor beta chains follows, all from one sample in a study of cytotoxic CD8 clonotypes in ibrutinib-treated CLL. Method: immunoSEQ multiplex PCR; TCRdb's copy keeps in-frame clones and lacks some. The profile covers 40,000 or so clones, with just over 70% appearing a single time and about a tenth taken by the ten largest. Specimen: PBMCs, collected at disease progression, from a patient treated with ibrutinib. The receptors here all came from a human donor with chronic lymphocytic leukemia. Both conserved end residues are part of each CDR3. Clone size, where shown, is once, few, many, or a class for clones that have expanded.

length: 17; size: few; V: TRBV18; J: TRBJ1-1; CDR3: CASSTFPGQGMNTEAFF
length: 14; size: few; V: TRBV4-1; J: TRBJ1-2; CDR3: CASSPGLHNYGYTF
length: 17; size: NA; V: TRBV7-8; J: TRBJ2-7; CDR3: CASSSSGSSSSSYEQYF
length: 18; size: NA; V: TRBV19; J: TRBJ1-2; CDR3: CASSGRYIRKVANYGYTF
length: 15; size: NA; V: TRBV4-1; J: TRBJ2-3; CDR3: CASSQGSLGTDTQYF
length: 14; size: once; V: TRBV7-7; J: TRBJ2-5; CDR3: CASSQGRLEETQYF
length: 14; size: NA; V: TRBV6-6; J: TRBJ2-7; CDR3: CASSPAGVSYEQYF
length: 16; size: few; V: TRBV4-1; J: TRBJ2-7; CDR3: CASSQSLAAFSYEQYF
length: 14; size: NA; V: TRBV2; J: TRBJ2-5; CDR3: CASSGGHFQETQYF
length: 12; size: NA; V: TRBV9; J: TRBJ2-5; CDR3: CASSVDAETQYF
length: 15; size: once; V: TRBV6-1; J: TRBJ1-1; CDR3: CASSPLTHLNTEAFF
length: 14; size: NA; V: TRBV10-3; J: TRBJ2-7; CDR3: CAISGGTATYEQYF
length: 11; size: NA; V: TRBV29-1; J: TRBJ2-3; CDR3: CSVPRTDTQYF
length: 13; size: few; V: TRBV2; J: TRBJ2-5; CDR3: CASRRDGQETQYF
length: 16; size: few; V: TRBV7-9; J: TRBJ1-3; CDR3: CASSPSTGDSGNTIYF
length: 15; size: NA; V: TRBV29-1; J: TRBJ2-1; CDR3: CSVEKSFDYWDEQFF
length: 15; size: NA; V: TRBV4-1; J: TRBJ1-1; CDR3: CASSHGEGSGTEAFF
length: 17; size: NA; V: TRBV2; J: TRBJ1-2; CDR3: CASSGRVWGDGGYGYTF
length: 13; size: NA; V: TRBV2; J: TRBJ2-5; CDR3: CASRGLGKETQYF
length: 13; size: NA; V: TRBV7-9; J: TRBJ1-1; CDR3: CASSLAAGDEAFF
length: 15; size: few; V: TRBV5-1; J: TRBJ1-6; CDR3: CASSFGHSYNSPLHF
length: 13; size: few; V: TRBV10-3; J: TRBJ1-2; CDR3: CAIMAGQGIGYTF
length: 15; size: NA; V: TRBV15; J: TRBJ2-7; CDR3: CATSTYENGRNEQYF
length: 16; size: NA; V: TRBV10-3; J: TRBJ2-1; CDR3: CAIRTVAGGPNNEQFF
length: 15; size: NA; V: TRBV7-2; J: TRBJ2-7; CDR3: CASSPRGGHSYEQYF
length: 12; size: NA; V: TRBV6-1; J: TRBJ1-2; CDR3: CASNDQGGGYTF
length: 15; size: NA; V: TRBV10-2; J: TRBJ2-3; CDR3: CASTKLAGGGDTQYF
length: 16; size: NA; V: TRBV27; J: TRBJ1-5; CDR3: CASSLSGQGAFQPQHF
length: 18; size: NA; V: TRBV5-1; J: TRBJ2-3; CDR3: CASSLAGGGRIVTDTQYF
length: 13; size: NA; V: TRBV2; J: TRBJ2-5; CDR3: CASSVGNTETQYF
length: 13; size: NA; V: TRBV5-1; J: TRBJ2-7; CDR3: CASSAGTVYEQYF
length: 13; size: NA; V: TRBV4-1; J: TRBJ2-7; CDR3: CASSQALGYEQYF
length: 15; size: NA; V: TRBV5-1; J: TRBJ2-5; CDR3: CASSSSGAREETQYF
length: 14; size: NA; V: TRBV9; J: TRBJ1-5; CDR3: CASAGRNSNQPQHF
length: 16; size: few; V: TRBV6-5; J: TRBJ1-1; CDR3: CASSYATDKGGRKAFF
length: 14; size: NA; V: TRBV11-2; J: TRBJ2-2; CDR3: CASSLGPETGELFF
length: 13; size: NA; V: TRBV6-6; J: TRBJ1-2; CDR3: CATLRVADYGYTF
length: 13; size: NA; V: TRBV7-3; J: TRBJ1-6; CDR3: CASSLGLNSPLHF
length: 15; size: NA; V: TRBV25-1; J: TRBJ2-1; CDR3: CASSEGVGTYNEQFF
length: 15; size: NA; V: TRBV9; J: TRBJ1-5; CDR3: CASSYSGGINQPQHF
length: 13; size: NA; V: TRBV29-1; J: TRBJ2-7; CDR3: CSVSGTGGYEQYF
length: 14; size: few; V: TRBV28; J: TRBJ2-2; CDR3: CASTPRGEGGELFF
length: 15; size: NA; V: TRBV7-9; J: TRBJ2-7; CDR3: CASRRGTSPTYEQYF
length: 16; size: NA; V: TRBV4-1; J: TRBJ2-1; CDR3: CASGPLTDLHQNEQFF
length: 18; size: NA; V: TRBV7-6; J: TRBJ2-1; CDR3: CASSLYAGGDYSYNEQFF